This passage covers 2 T cell receptor beta chains from one sample sequenced in a study of T cell responses to AZD1222 COVID-19 vaccine. The assay was immunoSEQ multiplex PCR, and TCRdb's table has in-frame clones only and misses some. The sample records around 100,000 clones, around nine tenths being singletons. The input for sequencing was peripheral blood, taken on day 0 of AZD1222 vaccination. The receptors derive from an adult in good health.

The CDR3 nucleotides are TGTGCCAGCTCACCTCAGACAGGGACCCACGAGCAGTACTTC. Its protein is CASSPQTGTHEQYF. The chain recombines TRBV18 with TRBJ2-7; 7 bases align to TRBD1. The germline V gene has CDR1 KGHSH and CDR2 LQKENI. The CDR3 spans 14 residues. The V segment lost 3 bases and the J segment 5 bases; nucleotides outside the gene matches: 7.

The chain uses TRBV5-1 and TRBJ1-1; D may be TRBD1 (6 bases). V was shortened by 2 bases and J by 11 bases, with 16 bases between the two germline ends. This CDR3 has 13 residues. In germline, CDR1 is SGHRS, CDR2 YFSETQ. The CDR3 reads CASSLQTGSAAFF. DNA of the CDR3: TGCGCCAGCAGCTTACAGACAGGTTCAGCGGCTTTCTTT. Based on the CDR3 plus reference TRBV5-1 and TRBJ1-1, the full variable domain is KAGVTQTPRYLIKTRGQQVTLSCSPISGHRSVSWYQQTPGQGLQFLFEYFSETQRNKGNFPGRFSGRQFSNSRSEMNVSTLELGDSALYLCASSLQTGSAAFFGQGTRLTVV.